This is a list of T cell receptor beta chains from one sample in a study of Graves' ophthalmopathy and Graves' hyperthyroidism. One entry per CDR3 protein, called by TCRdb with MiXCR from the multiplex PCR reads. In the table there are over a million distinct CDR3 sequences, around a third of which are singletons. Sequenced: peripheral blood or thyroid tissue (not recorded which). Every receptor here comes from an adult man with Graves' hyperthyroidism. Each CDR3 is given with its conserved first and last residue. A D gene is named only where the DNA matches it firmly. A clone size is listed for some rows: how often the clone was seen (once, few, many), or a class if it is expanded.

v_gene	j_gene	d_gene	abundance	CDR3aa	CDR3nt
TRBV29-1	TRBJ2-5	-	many	CSVEDSQFGSETQYF	TGCAGCGTTGAAGATTCGCAATTCGGGAGTGAGACCCAGTACTTC
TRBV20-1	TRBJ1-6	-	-	CSARFIGQDNSPLHF	TGCAGTGCTCGATTCATAGGACAAGATAATTCACCCCTCCACTTT
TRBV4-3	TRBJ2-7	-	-	CASSSREQGYEQYF	TGCGCCAGCAGCTCAAGGGAGCAGGGCTACGAGCAGTACTTC
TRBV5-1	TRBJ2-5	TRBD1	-	CASSPGQTRETQYF	TGCGCCAGCAGCCCGGGACAGACGAGGGAGACCCAGTACTTC
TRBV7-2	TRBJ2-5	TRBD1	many	CASSLVSGGSRGWKTQYF	TGTGCCAGCAGCTTAGTTTCAGGGGGCTCACGAGGCTGGAAGACCCAGTACTTC
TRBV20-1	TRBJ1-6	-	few	CSAAGRLDNSPLHF	TGCAGTGCGGCGGGACGGCTTGATAATTCACCCCTCCACTTT
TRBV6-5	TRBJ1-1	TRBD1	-	CASSSLTGSGAEAFF	TGTGCCAGCAGTTCCTTGACAGGGAGTGGCGCTGAAGCTTTCTTT
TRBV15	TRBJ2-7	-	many	CATSRVAGKTYEQYF	TGTGCCACCAGCAGAGTGGCAGGTAAAACCTACGAGCAGTACTTC
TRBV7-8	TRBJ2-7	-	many	CASSLGDYIEQYF	TGTGCCAGCAGCTTAGGTGACTACATCGAGCAGTACTTC
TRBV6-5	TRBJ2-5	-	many	CASSPRGRETQYF	TGTGCCAGCAGCCCGCGAGGGAGAGAGACCCAGTACTTC
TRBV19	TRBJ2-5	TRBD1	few	CASRGKTGTGTLRETQYF	TGTGCCAGTAGGGGAAAAACCGGGACAGGTACACTCCGGGAGACCCAGTACTTC
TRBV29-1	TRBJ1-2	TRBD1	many	CSVGGRGHGYTF	TGCAGCGTTGGTGGCAGGGGGCACGGCTACACCTTC
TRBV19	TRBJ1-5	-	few	CASSIPLSGIGNQPQHF	TGTGCCAGTAGTATCCCCCTGTCCGGGATTGGCAATCAGCCCCAGCATTTT
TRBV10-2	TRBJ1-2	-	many	CASSDLSGVAYGYTF	TGCGCCAGCAGTGACCTCTCGGGGGTGGCCTATGGCTACACCTTC
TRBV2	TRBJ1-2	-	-	CASSLAGGGSNYGYTF	TGTGCCAGCAGTTTAGCCGGCGGGGGTTCTAACTATGGCTACACCTTC
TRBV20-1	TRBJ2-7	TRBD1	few	CSAWGQGASYEQYF	TGCAGTGCCTGGGGACAGGGGGCCTCCTACGAGCAGTACTTC
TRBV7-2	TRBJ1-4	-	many	CASSQRTAYNEKLFF	TGTGCCAGCAGCCAAAGGACCGCTTATAATGAAAAACTGTTTTTT
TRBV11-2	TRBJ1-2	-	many	CASSSVGGRNYGYTF	TGTGCCAGCAGCTCCGTTGGGGGACGGAACTATGGCTACACCTTC
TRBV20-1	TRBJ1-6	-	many	CSASVTSMNSPLHF	TGCAGTGCTAGTGTCACGTCAATGAATTCACCCCTCCACTTT
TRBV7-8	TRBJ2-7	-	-	CASSERYEQCF	TGTGCCAGCAGCGAGCGCTACGAGCAGTGCTTC
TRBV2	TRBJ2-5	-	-	CASSTTSQYF	TGTGCCAGCAGTACGACATCCCAGTACTTC
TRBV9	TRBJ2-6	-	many	CASSVATLGANVLTF	TGTGCCAGCAGCGTAGCTACACTTGGGGCCAACGTCCTGACTTTC
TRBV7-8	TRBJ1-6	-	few	CAWSVPGAGGGSPLHF	TGTGCCTGGAGTGTACCGGGGGCGGGAGGGGGTTCACCCCTCCACTTT
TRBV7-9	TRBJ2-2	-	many	CASRNGAAGRTGELFF	TGTGCCAGCAGGAATGGTGCGGCAGGAAGGACCGGGGAGCTGTTTTTT
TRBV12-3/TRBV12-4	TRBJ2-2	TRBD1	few	CASSLYRDSSTGELFF	TGTGCCAGCAGCCTATACCGGGACAGCTCCACCGGGGAGCTGTTTTTT
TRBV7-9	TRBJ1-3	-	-	CASSSPRLSGNTIYF	TGTGCCAGCAGCTCTCCCCGCCTCTCTGGAAACACCATATATTTT
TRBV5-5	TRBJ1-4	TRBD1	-	CASSWTGQGGEKLFF	TGTGCCAGCAGCTGGACTGGACAGGGCGGGGAAAAACTGTTTTTT
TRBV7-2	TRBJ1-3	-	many	CASSLRMGNTIYF	TGTGCCAGCAGCTTAAGAATGGGAAACACCATATATTTT
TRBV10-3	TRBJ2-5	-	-	CAIRPPMRQQETQYF	TGTGCCATCAGACCGCCCATGAGGCAGCAAGAGACCCAGTACTTC
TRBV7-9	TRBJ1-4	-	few	CASSLPSGGDRAINEKLFF	TGTGCCAGCAGCCTACCTTCGGGGGGGGACCGAGCGATTAATGAAAAACTGTTTTTT